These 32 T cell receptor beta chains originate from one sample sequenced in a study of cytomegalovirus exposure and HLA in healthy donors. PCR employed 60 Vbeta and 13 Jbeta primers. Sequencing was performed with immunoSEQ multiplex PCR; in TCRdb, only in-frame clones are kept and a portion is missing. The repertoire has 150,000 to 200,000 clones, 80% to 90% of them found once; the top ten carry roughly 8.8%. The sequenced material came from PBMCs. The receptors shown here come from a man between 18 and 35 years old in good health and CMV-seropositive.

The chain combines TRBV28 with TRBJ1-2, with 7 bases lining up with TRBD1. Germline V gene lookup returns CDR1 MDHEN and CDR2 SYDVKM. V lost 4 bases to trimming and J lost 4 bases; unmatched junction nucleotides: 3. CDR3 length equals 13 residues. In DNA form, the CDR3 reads TGTGCCAGCAGTTCGACAGGGATCTATGGCTACACCTTC. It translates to CASSSTGIYGYTF.

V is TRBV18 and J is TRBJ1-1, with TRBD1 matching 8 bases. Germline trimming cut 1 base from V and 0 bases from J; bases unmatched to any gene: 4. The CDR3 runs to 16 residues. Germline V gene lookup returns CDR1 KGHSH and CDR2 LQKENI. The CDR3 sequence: CASSPLPGQVNTEAFF. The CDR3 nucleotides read TGTGCCAGCTCACCACTTCCGGGACAGGTGAACACTGAAGCTTTCTTT.

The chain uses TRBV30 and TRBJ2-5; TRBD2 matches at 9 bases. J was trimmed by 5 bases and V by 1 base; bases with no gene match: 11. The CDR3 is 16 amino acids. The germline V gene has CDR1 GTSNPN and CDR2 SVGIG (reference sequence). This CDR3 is CAWSASGRGGAETQYF. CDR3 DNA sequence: TGTGCCTGGAGTGCAAGTGGTCGCGGGGGGGCGGAGACCCAGTACTTC.

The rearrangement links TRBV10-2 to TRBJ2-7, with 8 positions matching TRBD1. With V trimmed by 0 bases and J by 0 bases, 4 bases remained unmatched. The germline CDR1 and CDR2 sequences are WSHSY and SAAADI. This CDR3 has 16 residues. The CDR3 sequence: CASSESFTGGSYEQYF. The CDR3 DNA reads TGCGCCAGCAGTGAGTCGTTTACAGGGGGCTCCTACGAGCAGTACTTC.

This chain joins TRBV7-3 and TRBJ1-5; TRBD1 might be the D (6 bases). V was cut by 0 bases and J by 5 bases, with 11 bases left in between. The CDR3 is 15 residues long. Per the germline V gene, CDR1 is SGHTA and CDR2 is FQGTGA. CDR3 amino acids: CASSLTGGADQPQHF. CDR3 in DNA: TGTGCCAGCAGCTTAACTGGGGGGGCCGATCAGCCCCAGCATTTT.

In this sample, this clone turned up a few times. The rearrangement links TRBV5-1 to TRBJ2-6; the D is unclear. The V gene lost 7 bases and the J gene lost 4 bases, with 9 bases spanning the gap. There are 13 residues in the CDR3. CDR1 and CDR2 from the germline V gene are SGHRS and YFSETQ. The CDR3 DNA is TGCGCCAGCCAGCTGGGCGGGGCCAACGTCCTGACTTTC. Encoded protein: CASQLGGANVLTF.

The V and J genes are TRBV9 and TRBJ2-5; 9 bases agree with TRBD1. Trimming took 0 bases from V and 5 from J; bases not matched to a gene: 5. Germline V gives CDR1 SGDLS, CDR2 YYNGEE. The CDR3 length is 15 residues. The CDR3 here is CASSVDGTGLETQYF. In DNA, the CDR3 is TGTGCCAGCAGCGTAGATGGGACAGGGTTGGAGACCCAGTACTTC.

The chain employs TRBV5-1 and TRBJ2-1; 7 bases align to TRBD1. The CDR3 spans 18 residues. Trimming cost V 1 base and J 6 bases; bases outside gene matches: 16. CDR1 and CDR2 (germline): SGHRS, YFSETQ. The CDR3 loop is CASSLFLFRDSPPNEQFF. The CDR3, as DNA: TGCGCCAGCAGCTTGTTCCTGTTCCGGGACAGCCCACCCAATGAGCAGTTCTTC. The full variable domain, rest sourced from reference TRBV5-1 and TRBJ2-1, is KAGVTQTPRYLIKTRGQQVTLSCSPISGHRSVSWYQQTPGQGLQFLFEYFSETQRNKGNFPGRFSGRQFSNSRSEMNVSTLELGDSALYLCASSLFLFRDSPPNEQFFGPGTRLTVL.

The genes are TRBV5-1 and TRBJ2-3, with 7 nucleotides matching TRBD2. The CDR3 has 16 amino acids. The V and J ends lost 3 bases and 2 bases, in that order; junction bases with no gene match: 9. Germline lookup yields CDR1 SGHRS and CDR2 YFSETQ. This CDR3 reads CASSSGLVQNTDTQYF. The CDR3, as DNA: TGCGCCAGCAGCTCCGGACTAGTTCAGAACACAGATACGCAGTATTTT.

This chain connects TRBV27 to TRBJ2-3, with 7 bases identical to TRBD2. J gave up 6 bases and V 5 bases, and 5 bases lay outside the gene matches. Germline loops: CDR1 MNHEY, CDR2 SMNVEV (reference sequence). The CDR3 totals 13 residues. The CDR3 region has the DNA TGTGCCAGCAGTCCGACTAGCTGGGATACGCAGTATTTT. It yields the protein CASSPTSWDTQYF.

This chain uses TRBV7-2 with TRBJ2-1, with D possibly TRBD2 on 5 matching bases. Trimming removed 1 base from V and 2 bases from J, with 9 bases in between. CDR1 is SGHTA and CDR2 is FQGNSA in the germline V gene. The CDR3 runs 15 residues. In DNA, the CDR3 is TGTGCCAGCAGCTTAGATGGGGAGCCCTACAATGAGCAGTTCTTC. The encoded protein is CASSLDGEPYNEQFF.

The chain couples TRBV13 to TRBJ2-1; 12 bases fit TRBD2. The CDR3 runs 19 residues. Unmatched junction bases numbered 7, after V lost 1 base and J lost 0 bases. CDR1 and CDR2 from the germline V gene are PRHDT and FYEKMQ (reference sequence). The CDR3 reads CASSLALLAGGLSYNEQFF. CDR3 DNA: TGTGCCAGCAGCTTAGCTTTGCTAGCGGGGGGGCTCTCCTACAATGAGCAGTTCTTC.

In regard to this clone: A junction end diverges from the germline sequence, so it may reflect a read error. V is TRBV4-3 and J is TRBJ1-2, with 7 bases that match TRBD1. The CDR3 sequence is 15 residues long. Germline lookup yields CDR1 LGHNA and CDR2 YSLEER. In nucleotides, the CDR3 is TGCGCCAGCAGCCAAGTAGGGGGCGCTCCCTATGACTACACCTTC. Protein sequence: CASSQVGGAPYDYTF.

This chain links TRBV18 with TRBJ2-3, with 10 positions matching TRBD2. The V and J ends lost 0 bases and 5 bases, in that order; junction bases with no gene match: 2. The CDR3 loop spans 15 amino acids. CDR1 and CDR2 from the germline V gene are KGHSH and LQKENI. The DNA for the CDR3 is TGTGCCAGCTCACCACCTAGCGGGGGGAGAGATACGCAGTATTTT. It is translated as CASSPPSGGRDTQYF.

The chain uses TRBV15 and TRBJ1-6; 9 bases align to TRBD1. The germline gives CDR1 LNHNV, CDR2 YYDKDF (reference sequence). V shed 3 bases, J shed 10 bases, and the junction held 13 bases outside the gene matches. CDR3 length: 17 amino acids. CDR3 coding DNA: TGTGCCACCAGCAGGGGGGGGGTGGACAGGGGAAGGTCACCCCTCCACTTT. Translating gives CATSRGGVDRGRSPLHF.

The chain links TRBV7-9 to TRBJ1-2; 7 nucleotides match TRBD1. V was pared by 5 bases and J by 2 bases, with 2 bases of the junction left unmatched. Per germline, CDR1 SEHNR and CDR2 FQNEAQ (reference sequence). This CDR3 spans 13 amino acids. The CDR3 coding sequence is TGTGCCAGCAGCCAGACAGGGAACTATGGCTACACCTTC. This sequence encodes CASSQTGNYGYTF. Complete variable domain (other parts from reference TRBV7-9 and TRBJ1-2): DTGVSQNPRHKITKRGQNVTFRCDPISEHNRLYWYRQTLGQGPEFLTYFQNEAQLEKSRLLSDRFSAERPKGSFSTLEIQRTEQGDSAMYLCASSQTGNYGYTFGSGTRLTVV.

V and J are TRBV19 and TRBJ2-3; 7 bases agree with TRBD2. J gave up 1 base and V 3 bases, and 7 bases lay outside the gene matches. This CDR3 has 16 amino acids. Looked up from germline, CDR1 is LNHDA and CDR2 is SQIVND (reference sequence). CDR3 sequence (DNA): TGTGCCAGTAGTATGGGGGGGATTGTAGGCACAGATACGCAGTATTTT. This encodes CASSMGGIVGTDTQYF.

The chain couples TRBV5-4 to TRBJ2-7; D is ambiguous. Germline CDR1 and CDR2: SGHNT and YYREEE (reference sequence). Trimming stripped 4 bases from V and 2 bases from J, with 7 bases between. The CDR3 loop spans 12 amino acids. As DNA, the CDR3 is TGTGCCAGCAGCGTACGGGCCTACGAGCAGTACTTC. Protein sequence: CASSVRAYEQYF. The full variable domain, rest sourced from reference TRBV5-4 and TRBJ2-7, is ETGVTQSPTHLIKTRGQQVTLRCSSQSGHNTVSWYQQALGQGPQFIFQYYREEENGRGNFPPRFSGLQFPNYSSELNVNALELDDSALYLCASSVRAYEQYFGPGTRLTVT.

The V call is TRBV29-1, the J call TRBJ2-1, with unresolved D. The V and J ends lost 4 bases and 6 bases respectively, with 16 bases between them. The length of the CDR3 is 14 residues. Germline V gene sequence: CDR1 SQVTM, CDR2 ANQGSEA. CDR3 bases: TGCAGCGTTGCCTGGGCCCCTCCTCCCAATGAGCAGTTCTTC. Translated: CSVAWAPPPNEQFF.

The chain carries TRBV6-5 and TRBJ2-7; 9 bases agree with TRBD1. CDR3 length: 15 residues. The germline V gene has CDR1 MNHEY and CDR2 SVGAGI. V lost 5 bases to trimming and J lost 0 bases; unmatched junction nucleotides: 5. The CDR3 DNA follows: TGTGCCAGCAGTCTGGGACAGGGTGACTCCTACGAGCAGTACTTC. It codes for CASSLGQGDSYEQYF.

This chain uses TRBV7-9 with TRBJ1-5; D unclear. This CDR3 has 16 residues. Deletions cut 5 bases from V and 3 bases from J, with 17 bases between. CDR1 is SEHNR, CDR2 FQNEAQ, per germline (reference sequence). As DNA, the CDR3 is TGTGCCAGCAGCCCCTCTGAGGGAGGGCCCAATCAGCCCCAGCATTTT. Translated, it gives CASSPSEGGPNQPQHF.

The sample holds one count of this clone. The CDR3, as DNA: TGTGCCAGCAGCGATCAGTATAACACTGAAGCTTTCTTT. This encodes CASSDQYNTEAFF. The chain links TRBV11-2 to TRBJ1-1; D ambiguous. In germline, CDR1 is SGHAT, CDR2 FQNNGV. V gave up 5 bases and J gave up 2 bases, with 9 bases separating them. There are 13 residues in the CDR3.

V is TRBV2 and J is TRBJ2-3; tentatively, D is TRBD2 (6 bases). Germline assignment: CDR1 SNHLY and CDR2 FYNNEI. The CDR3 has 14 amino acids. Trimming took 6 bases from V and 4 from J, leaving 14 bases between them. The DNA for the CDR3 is TGTGCCAGCAGGGAGGGTTGGTTTGCAGATACGCAGTATTTT. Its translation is CASREGWFADTQYF.

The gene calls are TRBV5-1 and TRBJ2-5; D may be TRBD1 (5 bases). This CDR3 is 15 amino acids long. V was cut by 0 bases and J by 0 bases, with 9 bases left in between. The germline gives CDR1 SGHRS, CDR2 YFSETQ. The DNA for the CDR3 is TGCGCCAGCAGCTTGGGGGGCGTGTACCAAGAGACCCAGTACTTC. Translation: CASSLGGVYQETQYF.

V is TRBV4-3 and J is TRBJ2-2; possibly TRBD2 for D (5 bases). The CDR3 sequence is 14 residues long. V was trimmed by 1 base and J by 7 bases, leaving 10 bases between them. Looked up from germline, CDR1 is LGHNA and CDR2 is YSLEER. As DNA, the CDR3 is TGCGCCAGCAGCCAAGCGGTCCGGGGCGGGGAGCTGTTTTTT. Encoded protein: CASSQAVRGGELFF.

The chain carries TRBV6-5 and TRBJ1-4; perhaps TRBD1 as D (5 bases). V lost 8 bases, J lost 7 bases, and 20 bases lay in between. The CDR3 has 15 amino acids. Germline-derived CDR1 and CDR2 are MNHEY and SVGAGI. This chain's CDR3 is CASRPRGGLGEKLFF. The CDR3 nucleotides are TGTGCCAGCCGCCCCCGCGGGGGTCTTGGTGAAAAACTGTTTTTT.

CDR3 coding DNA: TGTGCCAGCGATCCAGAGGGCCGCAACTATGGCTACACCTTC. Its translation is CASDPEGRNYGYTF. The V call is TRBV28, the J call TRBJ1-2; D is unresolved. The V and J ends lost 8 bases and 2 bases respectively, with 15 bases between them. Germline-derived CDR1 and CDR2 are MDHEN and SYDVKM. This CDR3 region has 14 residues.

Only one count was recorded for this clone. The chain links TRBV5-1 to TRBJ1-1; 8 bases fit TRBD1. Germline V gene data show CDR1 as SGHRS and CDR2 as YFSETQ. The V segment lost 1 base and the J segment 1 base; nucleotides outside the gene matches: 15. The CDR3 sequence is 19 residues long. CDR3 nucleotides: TGCGCCAGCAGCTTGCGTGGGTCGCAGGGGGCTTTTAAGAACACTGAAGCTTTCTTT. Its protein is CASSLRGSQGAFKNTEAFF.

CDR3 nucleotides: TGTGCCACCAGCAAACGGGGACAGGGATACAATGAGCAGTTCTTC. This codes for CATSKRGQGYNEQFF. The V gene is TRBV15, the J gene TRBJ2-1, with 9 bases fitting TRBD1. The trim removed 4 bases at V and 4 bases at J, leaving 5 bases unmatched. Germline V gene sequence: CDR1 LNHNV, CDR2 YYDKDF (reference sequence). This CDR3 is built from 15 residues.

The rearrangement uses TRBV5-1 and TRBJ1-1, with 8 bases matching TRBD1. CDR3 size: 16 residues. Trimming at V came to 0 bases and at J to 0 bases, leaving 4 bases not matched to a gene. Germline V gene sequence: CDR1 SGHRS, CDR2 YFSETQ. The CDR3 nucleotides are TGCGCCAGCAGCTTGGGGACAGGGAAAGTGAACACTGAAGCTTTCTTT. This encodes CASSLGTGKVNTEAFF. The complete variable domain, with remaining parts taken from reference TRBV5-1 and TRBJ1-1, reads KAGVTQTPRYLIKTRGQQVTLSCSPISGHRSVSWYQQTPGQGLQFLFEYFSETQRNKGNFPGRFSGRQFSNSRSEMNVSTLELGDSALYLCASSLGTGKVNTEAFFGQGTRLTVV.

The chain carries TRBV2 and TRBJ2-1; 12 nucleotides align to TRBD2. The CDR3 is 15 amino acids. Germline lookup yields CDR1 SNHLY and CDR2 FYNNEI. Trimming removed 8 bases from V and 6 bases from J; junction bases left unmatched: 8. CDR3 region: CASPSPSGGGNEQFF. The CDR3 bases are TGTGCCAGCCCAAGTCCTAGCGGGGGGGGCAATGAGCAGTTCTTC.

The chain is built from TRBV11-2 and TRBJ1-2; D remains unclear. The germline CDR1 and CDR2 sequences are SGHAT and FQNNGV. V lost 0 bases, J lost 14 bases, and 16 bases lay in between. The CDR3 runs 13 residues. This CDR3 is CASSLDMVGVRTF. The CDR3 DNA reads TGTGCCAGCAGCTTAGATATGGTCGGGGTTAGGACCTTC. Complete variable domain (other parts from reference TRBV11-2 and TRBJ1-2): EAGVAQSPRYKIIEKRQSVAFWCNPISGHATLYWYQQILGQGPKLLIQFQNNGVVDDSQLPKDRFSAERLKGVDSTLKIQPAKLEDSAVYLCASSLDMVGVRTFGSGTRLTVV.